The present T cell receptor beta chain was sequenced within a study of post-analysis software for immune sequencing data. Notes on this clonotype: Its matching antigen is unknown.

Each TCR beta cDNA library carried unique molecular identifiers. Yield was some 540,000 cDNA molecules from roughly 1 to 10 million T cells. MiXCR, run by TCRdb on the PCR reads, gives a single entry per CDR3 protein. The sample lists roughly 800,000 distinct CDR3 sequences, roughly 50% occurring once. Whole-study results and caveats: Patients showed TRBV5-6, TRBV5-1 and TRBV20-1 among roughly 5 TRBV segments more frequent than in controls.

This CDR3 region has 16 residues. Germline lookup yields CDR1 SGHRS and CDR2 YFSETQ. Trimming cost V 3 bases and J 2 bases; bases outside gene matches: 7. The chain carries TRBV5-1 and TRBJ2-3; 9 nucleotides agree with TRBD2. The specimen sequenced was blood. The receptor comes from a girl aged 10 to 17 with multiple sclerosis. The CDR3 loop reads CASSYRTSESTDTQYF. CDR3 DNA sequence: TGCGCCAGCAGCTATCGGACTAGCGAATCCACAGATACGCAGTATTTT.